The 32 T cell receptor beta chains listed next were all sequenced from one sample in a study of shared clonotypes between healthy human individuals. Using immunoSEQ multiplex PCR, the repertoire was profiled, and TCRdb retains in-frame clones only, with some absent. Among some 1,100,000 clones listed, approximately 78% were seen once. The sample taken for sequencing was memory CD4+ T cells from PBMCs. Subset: CD45RA-negative fraction. These receptors originate from a man aged 18 to 35 in good health. Some clones in this sample may be carry-over from other donors' samples.

The chain employs TRBV10-3 and TRBJ1-5, with 8 bases matching TRBD1. Germline loops: CDR1 ENHRY, CDR2 SYGVKD. Losses at the gene ends were 6 bases for V and 4 bases for J; bases not matched to a gene: 2. The CDR3 covers 13 residues. CDR3 nucleotides: TGTGCCATCAGGGGACAGGCTAATCAGCCCCAGCATTTT. It specifies CAIRGQANQPQHF.

The chain combines TRBV5-1 with TRBJ1-1; 7 nucleotides align to TRBD1. CDR1 is SGHRS and CDR2 is YFSETQ in the germline V gene. V was pared by 4 bases and J by 1 base, with 4 bases of the junction left unmatched. This CDR3 has 14 residues. CDR3 DNA: TGCGCCAGCAGCGGACAGGTTACGAACACTGAAGCTTTCTTT. Translating gives CASSGQVTNTEAFF.

The chain carries TRBV28 and TRBJ2-7; a possible D gene is TRBD2 (6 bases). V was shortened by 5 bases and J by 3 bases, with 20 bases between the two germline ends. The CDR3 has 16 amino acids. Germline assignment: CDR1 MDHEN and CDR2 SYDVKM. CDR3 protein: CASSGGALSTFYEQYF. The CDR3, as DNA: TGTGCCAGCAGTGGAGGGGCCCTCTCAACATTCTACGAGCAGTACTTC.

This clone was observed a few times. The chain is built from TRBV27 and TRBJ2-7, with a tentative D call TRBD1 (7 bases). The CDR3 spans 13 residues. CDR1 is MNHEY and CDR2 is SMNVEV in the germline V gene (reference sequence). Trimming cost V 6 bases and J 3 bases, with 12 bases left between them. CDR3 residues: CASRQGTRYEQYF. The CDR3 DNA reads TGTGCCAGCAGACAGGGGACTCGCTACGAGCAGTACTTC.

This chain uses TRBV6-1 with TRBJ2-5; 10 nucleotides align to TRBD2. This CDR3 has 17 amino acids. V lost 4 bases, J lost 2 bases, and 10 bases stayed unmatched. Germline loops: CDR1 MNHNS, CDR2 SASEGT. In nucleotides, the CDR3 is TGTGCCAGCAGTGCCAGACCAACTAGCGGGGTGCAAGAGACCCAGTACTTC. This sequence encodes CASSARPTSGVQETQYF.

J is TRBJ2-5 and V is TRBV10-3, with 9 nucleotides matching TRBD2. After removal of 8 bases from V and 3 bases from J, the junction contained 7 bases not matched to a gene. There are 14 residues in the CDR3. Germline CDR1 reads ENHRY; CDR2 reads SYGVKD. CDR3 bases: TGTGCCATCGGAGTAGCGGGAGCGAAAGAGACCCAGTACTTC. It encodes CAIGVAGAKETQYF.

The chain joins TRBV5-1 to TRBJ2-1; no clear D. The CDR3 runs 14 residues. The V end was cut by 5 bases, the J end by 8 bases, with 17 bases between. Germline lookup yields CDR1 SGHRS and CDR2 YFSETQ. CDR3 residues: CASSLIPREDEQFF. The CDR3 region has the DNA TGCGCCAGCAGTTTGATACCCAGAGAGGATGAGCAGTTCTTC.

J is TRBJ2-1 and V is TRBV10-2; 8 bases are shared with TRBD2. Trimming at V came to 4 bases and at J to 4 bases, leaving 3 bases not matched to a gene. Germline V gene sequence: CDR1 WSHSY, CDR2 SAAADI. The CDR3 sequence is 14 residues long. For the CDR3, the DNA is TGCGCCAGCAGTGTCGTAGCGGGGTACAATGAGCAGTTCTTC. As protein: CASSVVAGYNEQFF.

The chain combines TRBV28 with TRBJ1-1; D is uncertain. Germline CDR1 is MDHEN and CDR2 is SYDVKM. The CDR3 consists of 15 residues. The ends were cut back, 3 bases at V and 2 bases at J, with 13 bases in the middle. The CDR3 nucleotides read TGTGCCAGCAGTTTGACCCGGCGGAGAAACACTGAAGCTTTCTTT. This sequence encodes CASSLTRRRNTEAFF.

The genes are TRBV5-1 and TRBJ2-7; 13 bases are shared with TRBD2. This CDR3 has 15 amino acids. Germline CDR1 and CDR2: SGHRS and YFSETQ. V shed 5 bases, J shed 10 bases, and the junction held 12 bases outside the gene matches. As DNA, the CDR3 is TGCGCCAGCAGGCCCGAACTAGCGGGAGGGCCGGATCAGTACTTC. Its translation is CASRPELAGGPDQYF.

This CDR3 reads CAWSPLRGAGGNNEQFF. The DNA for the CDR3 is TGTGCCTGGAGTCCCTTGCGCGGGGCGGGAGGGAACAATGAGCAGTTCTTC. V usage is TRBV30 and J usage is TRBJ2-1; 9 bases line up with TRBD2. V gave up 2 bases and J gave up 5 bases; unmatched junction bases: 13. CDR3 size: 17 residues. Per the germline V gene, CDR1 is GTSNPN and CDR2 is SVGIG (reference sequence).

There are a few counts of this clone. The chain carries TRBV29-1 and TRBJ1-5; D is possibly TRBD1 (5 bases). Trimming took off 6 bases at V and 7 bases at J, with 16 bases between the two ends. The length of the CDR3 is 13 residues. The V gene's germline CDR1 is SQVTM and CDR2 ANQGSEA. The CDR3 spells CSVGRGSGQPQHF. The CDR3 DNA reads as TGCAGCGTGGGGAGGGGATCTGGGCAGCCCCAGCATTTT.

The chain couples TRBV29-1 to TRBJ2-1; no clear D gene. The V gene lost 4 bases and the J gene lost 9 bases, with 13 bases spanning the gap. Germline CDR1 is SQVTM and CDR2 is ANQGSEA. The CDR3 contains 12 residues. The CDR3 is CSVVVPTAEQFF. The CDR3 bases are TGCAGCGTTGTAGTCCCAACAGCTGAGCAGTTCTTC.

The rearrangement uses TRBV7-3 and TRBJ2-3, with D perhaps matching TRBD1 or TRBD2 (5 bases each). Germline V gives CDR1 SGHTA, CDR2 FQGTGA. The CDR3 spans 15 residues. V was cut by 5 bases and J by 8 bases, with 20 bases left in between. CDR3 protein: CASSLLGESTTTQYF. CDR3 nucleotides: TGTGCCAGCAGCCTGCTGGGGGAGAGCACGACTACGCAGTATTTT.

V gene TRBV14 combines with J gene TRBJ1-2, with 7 bases matching TRBD1. Germline CDR1 SGHDN, CDR2 FVKESK. V lost 4 bases to trimming and J lost 5 bases; unmatched junction nucleotides: 7. This CDR3 has 14 residues. CDR3 sequence: CASSRETGPYGYTF. In DNA, the CDR3 is TGTGCCAGCAGCCGAGAGACAGGGCCTTATGGCTACACCTTC.

The chain joins TRBV28 to TRBJ2-5, with TRBD2 identical over 7 bases. The CDR3 spans 16 residues. Germline V gene lookup returns CDR1 MDHEN and CDR2 SYDVKM. The V and J ends lost 3 bases and 5 bases, in that order; junction bases with no gene match: 12. CDR3 residues: CASSFFTTSRGETQYF. The CDR3 DNA follows: TGTGCCAGCAGTTTTTTTACGACTAGCCGGGGCGAGACCCAGTACTTC.

In its sample, this clone was seen a few times. This rearrangement joins TRBV27 to TRBJ2-4, with 12 bases that match TRBD2. Germline V gives CDR1 MNHEY, CDR2 SMNVEV (reference sequence). Trimming took 5 bases from V and 6 from J; bases not matched to a gene: 5. The CDR3 length is 15 residues. CDR3 sequence reads: CASSTRTSGINIQYF. The DNA of the CDR3 is TGTGCCAGCAGTACACGGACTAGCGGGATAAACATTCAGTACTTC.

The chain carries TRBV4-2 and TRBJ1-2; 7 nucleotides align to TRBD1. Germline V lookup: CDR1 LGHNA, CDR2 YNFKEQ. CDR3 length: 16 amino acids. J was trimmed by 8 bases and V by 1 base; bases with no gene match: 13. CDR3: CASSQVLRNRGEGYTF. CDR3 coding DNA: TGTGCCAGCAGCCAAGTATTACGAAACAGGGGAGAAGGCTACACCTTC.

The rearrangement uses TRBV7-2 and TRBJ1-2, with 7 bases matching TRBD1. The germline V gene encodes CDR1 SGHTA and CDR2 FQGNSA. V shed 5 bases and J 8 bases; nucleotides not matched to a gene: 14. The CDR3 covers 15 residues. CDR3 coding DNA: TGTGCCAGCAGCCCAGCAAGAGACAGGGTACACGGCTACACCTTC. Protein: CASSPARDRVHGYTF.

The chain is built from TRBV19 and TRBJ2-3; 7 bases are a match to TRBD1. Germline V gene lookup returns CDR1 LNHDA and CDR2 SQIVND (reference sequence). The CDR3 has 14 amino acids. V trimming: 7 bases; J trimming: 1 base; junction bases outside the gene matches: 5. The CDR3 coding sequence is TGTGCCAGTACCAACGACAGGGGCACAGATACGCAGTATTTT. It is translated as CASTNDRGTDTQYF.

This chain connects TRBV11-1 to TRBJ2-1; 13 bases match TRBD2. CDR3 size: 16 residues. V lost 5 bases to trimming and J lost 6 bases; unmatched junction nucleotides: 7. Germline CDR1 SGHAT, CDR2 FQDESV (reference sequence). For the CDR3, the DNA is TGTGCCAGCAGCCCTCCTACTAGCGGGAGGGCCAATGAGCAGTTCTTC. Its protein product is CASSPPTSGRANEQFF.

The chain links TRBV28 to TRBJ2-3; the match to TRBD2 covers 8 bases. The CDR3 has 14 residues. The junction had 9 bases not matched to a gene; V was cut back by 11 bases and J by 2 bases. CDR1 is MDHEN, CDR2 SYDVKM, per germline. CDR3 sequence reads: CASGGAASTDTQYF. CDR3 DNA sequence: TGTGCCTCCGGGGGGGCGGCGTCCACAGATACGCAGTATTTT.

The gene calls are TRBV7-6 and TRBJ2-7; D not resolved. CDR1 and CDR2 (germline): SGHVS, FNYEAQ. Trimming removed 5 bases at V and 4 bases at J, with 9 bases between. This CDR3 spans 12 amino acids. The CDR3 coding sequence is TGTGCCAGCAGCGCCTACACTTACGAGCAGTACTTC. The encoded protein is CASSAYTYEQYF.

The rearrangement joins TRBV13 to TRBJ2-5; the D gene is possibly TRBD2 (5 bases). Germline-derived CDR1 and CDR2 are PRHDT and FYEKMQ (reference sequence). Trimming cost V 0 bases and J 7 bases, with 15 bases left between them. This CDR3 has 15 residues. The CDR3 DNA sequence: TGTGCCAGCAGCTTAGGAGCGGTGCTAAGAGGGACCCAGTACTTC. As protein: CASSLGAVLRGTQYF.

The chain employs TRBV2 and TRBJ1-2, with D perhaps matching TRBD1 (5 bases). V was pared by 7 bases and J by 8 bases, with 23 bases between. Per the germline V gene, CDR1 is SNHLY and CDR2 is FYNNEI. This CDR3 contains 15 residues. The CDR3 protein is CASKKTTGARGGYTF. The CDR3 nucleotides are TGTGCCAGCAAAAAAACAACCGGGGCACGCGGCGGCTACACCTTC.

The chain employs TRBV5-4 and TRBJ2-1; D perhaps matches TRBD2 (6 bases). The CDR3 is 16 residues long. The V end was cut by 3 bases, the J end by 4 bases, with 17 bases between. Germline lookup yields CDR1 SGHNT and CDR2 YYREEE (reference sequence). The CDR3 region is CASSSAGSLNYNEQFF. The CDR3 DNA sequence: TGTGCCAGCAGCTCCGCCGGGAGCCTAAATTACAATGAGCAGTTCTTC.

V and J are TRBV28 and TRBJ1-2; D gene uncertain. V was shortened by 7 bases and J by 5 bases, with 11 bases between the two germline ends. The CDR3 has 12 residues. CDR1 and CDR2 from the germline V gene are MDHEN and SYDVKM. DNA for the CDR3: TGTGCCAGCACCTCCGCCGGATATGGCTACACCTTC. Translating gives CASTSAGYGYTF.

The V and J genes are TRBV7-2 and TRBJ1-3; D not certain. The CDR3 loop spans 14 amino acids. Between the trimmed V and J ends, which lost 2 bases and 3 bases, there was a span of 8 bases. Germline V gene data show CDR1 as SGHTA and CDR2 as FQGNSA. CDR3 residues: CASSLRSLGNTIYF. Here the CDR3 DNA reads TGTGCCAGCAGCTTACGGAGTCTTGGAAACACCATATATTTT.

In its sample, this clone was seen once. This chain uses TRBV4-1 with TRBJ2-7, with D perhaps TRBD2 (6 bases). The germline V gene encodes CDR1 MGHRA and CDR2 YSYEKL. This CDR3 has 15 residues. Trimming stripped 4 bases from V and 0 bases from J, with 13 bases between. CDR3 in amino acids: CASSPRGISSYEQYF. Here the CDR3 DNA reads TGCGCCAGCAGCCCCCGGGGGATAAGCTCCTACGAGCAGTACTTC.

This clone was observed a few times. The chain employs TRBV4-2 and TRBJ2-3; 8 positions match TRBD2. The CDR3 runs to 16 residues. Germline V gene lookup returns CDR1 LGHNA and CDR2 YNFKEQ. V dropped 2 bases and J dropped 9; count of bases not matched to a gene: 13. The CDR3 region has the DNA TGTGCCAGCAGCCAACCCGTGGGTAGCGGGATGGCAACGCAGTATTTT. This sequence encodes CASSQPVGSGMATQYF.

This sequence joins TRBV19 and TRBJ2-2; 8 bases match TRBD2. After removal of 9 bases from V and 0 bases from J, the junction contained 9 bases not matched to a gene. The CDR3 totals 16 residues. Germline V gene lookup returns CDR1 LNHDA and CDR2 SQIVND (reference sequence). CDR3 region: CASTSPGGSNTGELFF. In nucleotides, the CDR3 is TGTGCCAGCACCAGCCCGGGGGGGTCGAACACCGGGGAGCTGTTTTTT.

This clone has ten or more counts. The J gene is TRBJ2-3, the V gene TRBV6-6; the D is unclear. The V and J ends lost 2 bases and 2 bases respectively, with 8 bases between them. The germline gives CDR1 MNHNY, CDR2 SVGAGI (reference sequence). The CDR3 sequence is 14 residues long. This chain's CDR3 is CASSYGTDTDTQYF. CDR3 sequence (DNA): TGTGCCAGCAGTTACGGCACAGACACAGATACGCAGTATTTT.